The clone carrying this T cell receptor (beta chain) was recorded once. As yet, its antigen is unknown. The data stem from a study of OX40 agonist ivuxolimab in advanced cancers. Study-level information: Patients achieving partial responses numbered three: one hepatocellular carcinoma case and two cutaneous melanoma cases.

Study-wide results and limits: Certain nonresponders likewise exhibited a low normalized T-cell clonal expansion.

With autoimmune disease history or systemic immunosuppression, patients were excluded. There are 13 residues in the CDR3. V shed 4 bases and J shed 6 bases, with 9 bases lying between them. CDR1 and CDR2 from the germline V gene are MNHEY and SMNVEV (reference sequence). Some clones are missing from TCRdb's copy, which holds only in-frame ones; the method was immunoSEQ multiplex PCR. The table records over 55,000 clones, about 90% of them present only once. The TCR originated in an adult with an advanced solid tumor such as melanoma, head and neck, liver or kidney cancer. The starting material was CD4+ or CD8+ T cells sorted from blood, obtained in a trial of the OX40 agonist ivuxolimab. The rearrangement links TRBV27 to TRBJ2-2, with D unclear. The CDR3 sequence is CASSSPPAGELFF. CDR3 sequence (DNA): TGTGCCAGCAGTTCCCCCCCTGCCGGGGAGCTGTTTTTT.